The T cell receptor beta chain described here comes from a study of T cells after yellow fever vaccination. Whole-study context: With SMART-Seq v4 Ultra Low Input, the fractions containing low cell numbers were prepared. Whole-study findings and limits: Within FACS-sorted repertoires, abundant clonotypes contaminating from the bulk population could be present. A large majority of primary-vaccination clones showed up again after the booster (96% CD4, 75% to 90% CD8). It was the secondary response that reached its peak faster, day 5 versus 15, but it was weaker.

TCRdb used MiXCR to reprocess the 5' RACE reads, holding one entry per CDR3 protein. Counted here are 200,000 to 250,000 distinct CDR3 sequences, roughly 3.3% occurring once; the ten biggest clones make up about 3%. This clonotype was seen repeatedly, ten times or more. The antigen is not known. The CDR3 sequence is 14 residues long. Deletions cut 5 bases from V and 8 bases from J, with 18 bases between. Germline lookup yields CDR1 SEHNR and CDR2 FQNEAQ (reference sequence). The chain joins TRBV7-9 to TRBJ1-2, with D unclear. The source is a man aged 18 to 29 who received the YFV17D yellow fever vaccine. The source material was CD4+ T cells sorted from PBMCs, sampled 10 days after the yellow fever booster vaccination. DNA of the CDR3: TGTGCCAGCAGCCTTAGCCCCGAAGGAAGGGGCTACACCTTC. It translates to CASSLSPEGRGYTF.